These T cell receptor beta chains were read from a single sample in a study of T cells in Graves' hyperthyroidism and ophthalmopathy. TCRdb independently ran MiXCR on the multiplex PCR reads; one entry per CDR3 protein. The sample lists fewer than 350,000 distinct CDR3 sequences; over 15% were seen once. The sample taken for sequencing was blood. The receptors come from a woman aged 50 to 60 with Graves' hyperthyroidism. Each CDR3 is given with its conserved first and last residue. The D gene is left open where the match is weak. Clone size appears in some rows only: once, few, many, or a class for an expanded clone.

TRBJ1-1 TRBV28 . . CASSPTREPLAFF TGTGCCAGCAGTCCTACCCGGGAGCCCTTAGCTTTCTTT
TRBJ2-3 TRBV11-3 . many CASSLSDSDTQYF TGTGCCAGCAGCTTATCCGATTCAGATACGCAGTATTTT
TRBJ1-5 TRBV18 . . CASSPPTDNQPQHF TGTGCCAGCTCACCACCGACAGATAATCAGCCCCAGCATTTT
TRBJ2-1 TRBV27 . . CASSERPLLDEQFF TGTGCCAGCAGCGAGCGCCCTTTATTAGATGAGCAGTTCTTC
TRBJ2-4 TRBV3-1 . . CASSPPGASLNIQYF TGTGCCAGCAGCCCACCCGGGGCTAGCTTAAACATTCAGTACTTC
TRBJ2-7 TRBV29-1 . few CSVAGQGSYEQYF TGCAGCGTTGCCGGCCAGGGTTCTTACGAGCAGTACTTC
TRBJ1-1 TRBV3-1 TRBD1 many CASSHGGTGGEAFF TGTGCCAGCAGCCACGGCGGGACAGGGGGCGAAGCTTTCTTT
TRBJ2-3 TRBV12-3/TRBV12-4 . many CASRPWGARKDTQYF TGTGCCAGCAGGCCCTGGGGCGCACGAAAAGATACGCAGTATTTT
TRBJ2-7 TRBV7-9 TRBD1 few CASSSTGDSYEQYF TGTGCCAGCAGCTCGACAGGGGATTCCTACGAGCAGTACTTC
TRBJ2-3 TRBV27 TRBD1 many CASSPRDRAIHSSTDTQYF TGTGCCAGCAGTCCCCGGGACAGGGCTATCCATAGCTCCACAGATACGCAGTATTTT
TRBJ2-1 TRBV7-8 TRBD1 many CASSLGQGLRNEQFF TGTGCCAGCAGCCTCGGACAGGGCTTAAGGAATGAGCAGTTCTTC
TRBJ1-1 TRBV5-6 TRBD1 few CASSLSGTVMNTEAFF TGTGCCAGCAGCCTCTCCGGGACAGTCATGAACACTGAAGCTTTCTTT
TRBJ2-3 TRBV3-1 . few CASSLLRPGPTDTQYF TGTGCCAGCAGCCTACTAAGACCCGGGCCAACAGATACGCAGTATTTT
TRBJ2-7 TRBV20-1 TRBD1 few CSARTVPGTGGWGQYF TGCAGTGCTAGGACGGTACCCGGGACAGGGGGCTGGGGGCAGTACTTC
TRBJ2-1 TRBV7-3 . . CASSFPSWATGSEQFF TGTGCCAGCAGCTTCCCTTCTTGGGCGACGGGGAGTGAGCAGTTCTTC
TRBJ2-7 TRBV18 TRBD2 many CASSPTSGRASEQYF TGTGCCAGCTCACCTACTAGCGGGAGGGCCAGCGAGCAGTACTTC
TRBJ2-3 TRBV6-1 . many CASRTAGRETDTQYF TGTGCCAGCAGGACGGCGGGGCGGGAAACAGATACGCAGTATTTT
TRBJ1-5 TRBV6-1 . few CASSAYTPNQPQHF TGTGCCAGCAGTGCTTACACCCCAAATCAGCCCCAGCATTTT
TRBJ2-7 TRBV20-1 . many CSAVPGGPKNEQYF TGCAGTGCTGTCCCTGGAGGGCCTAAAAACGAGCAGTACTTC
TRBJ2-7 TRBV28 TRBD2 many CASSTLLAGLYEQYF TGTGCCAGCAGTACCCTACTAGCGGGACTATACGAGCAGTACTTC
TRBJ1-4 TRBV6-1 . . CASSSVATNEKLFF TGTGCCAGCAGTTCAGTCGCAACTAATGAAAAACTGTTTTTT
TRBJ1-5 TRBV10-3 TRBD1 many CAISDTGVGGQPQHF TGTGCCATCAGTGACACAGGGGTTGGTGGGCAGCCCCAGCATTTT
TRBJ2-3 TRBV12-3/TRBV12-4 . many CASSLFSGSTDTQYF TGTGCCAGCAGTTTATTTTCCGGAAGCACAGATACGCAGTATTTT
TRBJ2-7 TRBV20-1 . many CSASDSYYEQYF TGCAGTGCTAGTGACAGTTACTACGAGCAGTACTTC
TRBJ1-2 TRBV11-2 . many CASSFPIGGGFYGYTF TGTGCCAGCAGCTTCCCAATAGGGGGAGGGTTCTATGGCTACACCTTC
TRBJ2-7 TRBV7-2 TRBD2 . CASSWGLAGDEQYF TGTGCCAGCAGCTGGGGACTAGCGGGGGACGAGCAGTACTTC
TRBJ1-1 TRBV20-1 . . CSARDMRGWNTEAFF TGCAGTGCTAGAGATATGAGGGGCTGGAACACTGAAGCTTTCTTT
TRBJ1-1 TRBV3-1 . many CASSQLALGSEAFF TGTGCCAGCAGCCAGTTGGCTTTGGGCTCTGAAGCTTTCTTT
TRBJ2-7 TRBV6-1 TRBD1 few CASRLSRGQGYEQYF TGTGCCAGCAGACTCTCCCGGGGACAGGGGTACGAGCAGTACTTC
TRBJ1-2 TRBV20-1 TRBD1 many CSARDPVGQEGYTF TGCAGTGCTAGAGACCCGGTGGGACAGGAGGGCTACACCTTC
TRBJ1-2 TRBV10-3 . many CAISDLGTVNYGYTF TGTGCCATCAGTGACCTCGGGACGGTTAACTATGGCTACACCTTC
TRBJ2-3 TRBV9 TRBD2 . CASSVFPAGQDTQYF TGTGCCAGCAGCGTATTCCCAGCGGGGCAGGATACGCAGTATTTT
TRBJ1-3 TRBV20-1 TRBD1 many CSALDRGGVDTIYF TGCAGTGCCCTAGACAGGGGGGGAGTTGACACCATATATTTT
TRBJ2-3 TRBV18 TRBD2 many CASSPPSGGANTQYF TGTGCCAGCTCACCACCCAGCGGGGGGGCTAATACGCAGTATTTT
TRBJ1-4 TRBV7-9 . few CASRRSDRRATNEKLFF TGTGCCAGCAGGCGATCGGACAGACGAGCAACTAATGAAAAACTGTTTTTT
TRBJ2-3 TRBV5-1 . many CASSLGNGDTQYF TGCGCCAGCAGCTTGGGGAACGGAGATACGCAGTATTTT
TRBJ2-7 TRBV25-1 . . CASNRDTYEQYF TGTGCCAGCAATCGGGACACCTACGAGCAGTACTTC
TRBJ2-1 TRBV3-1 TRBD2 many CASSQAGLAGGYNEQFF TGTGCCAGCAGCCAAGCTGGCCTAGCGGGGGGCTACAATGAGCAGTTCTTC
TRBJ2-4 TRBV7-9 . . CASSLGQYIQYF TGTGCCAGCAGTCTTGGACAATACATTCAGTACTTC
TRBJ1-2 TRBV6-2/TRBV6-3 . . CASSRTNNYGHTF TGTGCCAGCAGCCGGACAAATAACTATGGCCACACCTTC
TRBJ1-6 TRBV5-8 . few CASSLSRRNSPLHF TGTGCCAGCAGCTTGTCACGGCGGAATTCACCCCTCCACTTT
TRBJ1-2 TRBV20-1 . few CSAAGEDYGYTF TGCAGTGCTGCAGGGGAGGACTATGGCTACACCTTC